This passage covers 18 T cell receptor beta chains from one sample sequenced in a study of T-cell reconstitution after alpha-beta-depleted transplantation in children. Broader study findings: T cells produced anew were the main source of T-cell counts and diversity one year after transplant.

Unique molecular identifiers were used in preparing the TCRbeta library. TCRdb redid the calling of the PCR reads with MiXCR, one entry per CDR3 protein. The sample records about 300,000 distinct CDR3 sequences, just over 7.5% being singletons. These receptors' antigens are unknown. The sequences come from peripheral blood, collected 360 days after TCRalphabeta/CD19-depleted stem cell transplant. These TCRs come from a female patient aged 2-10 years who had a stem cell transplant for Fanconi anemia, so the T cells may come from the graft donor.

This clonotype came up many times. The chain recombines TRBV20-1 with TRBJ2-4; D ambiguous. V dropped 0 bases and J dropped 7 bases, with 4 bases sitting between them. Germline assignment: CDR1 DFQATT and CDR2 SNEGSKA (reference sequence). The CDR3 extends over 11 amino acids. For the CDR3, the DNA is TGCAGTGCTAGAGATAGGAACATTCAGTACTTC. This sequence encodes CSARDRNIQYF.

In this sample, this clonotype turned up a few times. The chain uses TRBV28 and TRBJ2-1; D gene ambiguous. The CDR3 consists of 16 residues. The germline gives CDR1 MDHEN, CDR2 SYDVKM. The V gene lost 4 bases and the J gene lost 8 bases, with 21 bases spanning the gap. The CDR3 DNA is TGTGCCAGCAGTTCCTACGGCCCTTTCAGGAACGATGAGCAGTTCTTC. This sequence encodes CASSSYGPFRNDEQFF.

This clonotype was detected a few times. V is TRBV4-3 and J is TRBJ2-3; D ambiguous. The germline V and J ends were trimmed by 5 bases and 4 bases, with 16 bases remaining between them. The length of the CDR3 is 15 residues. CDR1 and CDR2 from the germline V gene are LGHNA and YSLEER. The CDR3 bases are TGCGCCAGCAGCTCCCGACTCCTTACTCCAGATACGCAGTATTTT. Amino acids: CASSSRLLTPDTQYF.

This sequence joins TRBV7-8 and TRBJ2-3, with 7 bases lining up with TRBD1. With 2 bases clipped from V and 4 bases from J, the junction kept 9 bases outside the gene matches. This CDR3 has 16 residues. Per the germline V gene, CDR1 is SGHVS and CDR2 is FQNEAQ. CDR3 loop: CASSLYNRGRADTQYF. The CDR3 DNA sequence: TGTGCCAGCAGCTTATATAACAGGGGAAGGGCAGATACGCAGTATTTT.

This clonotype came up many times. This chain uses TRBV28 with TRBJ2-4, with D perhaps matching TRBD2 (5 bases). This CDR3 is 15 amino acids long. Germline V gene data show CDR1 as MDHEN and CDR2 as SYDVKM. V was pared by 5 bases and J by 4 bases, with 15 bases between. Here the CDR3 reads CASSLVGGTKNIQYF. Written as DNA, the CDR3 is TGTGCCAGCAGTCTGGTTGGAGGAACAAAAAACATTCAGTACTTC.

In its sample, this clonotype was seen many times. This chain links TRBV9 with TRBJ2-4; 7 bases are shared with TRBD2. Germline V gene sequence: CDR1 SGDLS, CDR2 YYNGEE. This CDR3 region has 15 residues. After removal of 0 bases from V and 6 bases from J, the junction contained 6 bases not matched to a gene. The CDR3 region is CASSVGGSSGNIQYF. The CDR3 DNA reads as TGTGCCAGCAGCGTAGGAGGGTCTAGCGGAAACATTCAGTACTTC.

As to this clonotype: A much more abundant neighbour one base away suggests this may be a read error. The CDR3 is CASRDRMFNEKLFF. The DNA for the CDR3 is TGTGCCAGCAGAGACAGGATGTTTAATGAAAAACTGTTTTTT. The chain combines TRBV6-1 with TRBJ1-4, with D possibly TRBD1 on 6 matching bases. The germline gives CDR1 MNHNS, CDR2 SASEGT. The germline V and J ends were trimmed by 6 bases and 4 bases, with 12 bases remaining between them. The CDR3 consists of 14 residues.

The CDR3 DNA is TGCAGCGGGCGGGGGGACAGGGGCACAGATACGCAGTATTTT. This translates into CSGRGDRGTDTQYF. The chain has TRBV29-1 and TRBJ2-3, with D possibly being TRBD1 (9 bases). V lost 7 bases, J lost 1 base, and 15 bases lay in between. Germline V gene sequence: CDR1 SQVTM, CDR2 ANQGSEA. The CDR3 is 14 amino acids.

This clonotype has ten or more counts. The gene calls are TRBV2 and TRBJ1-5; D unclear. The V end lost 10 bases, the J end lost 7 bases, and 8 bases lay between the germline ends. CDR1 SNHLY and CDR2 FYNNEI come from the germline V gene. This CDR3 has 10 amino acids. CDR3 in DNA: TGTGCCACGTCTCAGCAGCCCCAGCATTTT. It translates to CATSQQPQHF.

This clonotype was detected a few times. This chain connects TRBV5-6 to TRBJ1-1, with D unresolved. Germline assignment: CDR1 SGHDT and CDR2 YYEEEE. The CDR3 spans 15 residues. V gave up 0 bases and J gave up 0 bases, with 9 bases separating them. The CDR3 bases are TGTGCCAGCAGCTTGGTCTCGGCTCTGAACACTGAAGCTTTCTTT. Residues: CASSLVSALNTEAFF.

This clonotype was seen at least ten times. This rearrangement joins TRBV4-3 to TRBJ2-1; 7 bases are a match to TRBD1. V trimming: 5 bases; J trimming: 6 bases; junction bases outside the gene matches: 13. The CDR3 has 16 residues. Germline values: CDR1 LGHNA, CDR2 YSLEER. CDR3 loop: CASSSHRGEAANEQFF. In nucleotides, the CDR3 is TGCGCCAGCAGCTCGCACAGGGGCGAAGCGGCCAATGAGCAGTTCTTC.

The chain has TRBV11-2 and TRBJ2-1, with 8 bases that match TRBD2. The CDR3 loop spans 17 amino acids. After removal of 4 bases from V and 1 base from J, the junction contained 9 bases not matched to a gene. Germline CDR1 SGHAT, CDR2 FQNNGV. The CDR3 reads CASSSNSGVGSYNEQFF. CDR3 DNA: TGTGCCAGCAGCTCCAATAGCGGGGTGGGGTCCTACAATGAGCAGTTCTTC.

This clonotype was observed a few times. The chain employs TRBV3-1 and TRBJ1-1, with TRBD1 as a possible D gene (5 bases). Germline V gene lookup returns CDR1 LGHDT and CDR2 YNNKEL (reference sequence). This CDR3 spans 14 amino acids. Trimming stripped 1 base from V and 3 bases from J, with 9 bases between. The CDR3 bases are TGTGCCAGCAGCCAAGTGTTAGGGGACACTGAAGCTTTCTTT. It translates to CASSQVLGDTEAFF.

The sample holds many counts of this clonotype. The V gene is TRBV6-1, the J gene TRBJ1-2; 9 bases fit TRBD1. V shed 8 bases and J 3 bases; nucleotides not matched to a gene: 10. The CDR3 covers 15 residues. Germline CDR1 reads MNHNS; CDR2 reads SASEGT. CDR3 sequence (DNA): TGTGCCAGCCCCGGGACAGGGACTTCGGACTATGGCTACACCTTC. This codes for CASPGTGTSDYGYTF.

This clonotype has ten or more counts. The rearrangement joins TRBV30 to TRBJ2-5; tentatively, D is TRBD2 (6 bases). This CDR3 contains 13 residues. Germline CDR1 is GTSNPN and CDR2 is SVGIG (reference sequence). V was shortened by 8 bases and J by 4 bases, with 17 bases between the two germline ends. This CDR3 reads CAKRGQEGETQYF. The CDR3 DNA reads as TGTGCCAAAAGAGGGCAGGAGGGAGAGACCCAGTACTTC.

The CDR3 sequence is CASSESGSGTDTQYF. The CDR3 DNA reads TGTGCCAGCAGTGAAAGCGGGAGTGGAACAGATACGCAGTATTTT. The rearrangement links TRBV2 to TRBJ2-3; 8 bases map to TRBD2. CDR3 length: 15 residues. Germline V lookup: CDR1 SNHLY, CDR2 FYNNEI. Trimming took 2 bases from V and 3 from J; bases not matched to a gene: 4.

This clonotype was detected many times. The J gene is TRBJ1-5, the V gene TRBV7-9; no clear D. Between the trimmed V and J ends, which lost 4 bases and 4 bases, there was a span of 11 bases. This CDR3 contains 14 residues. Germline loops: CDR1 SEHNR, CDR2 FQNEAQ (reference sequence). CDR3 sequence: CASSSPGVNQPQHF. Here the CDR3 DNA reads TGTGCCAGCAGCTCCCCTGGGGTAAATCAGCCCCAGCATTTT.

This clonotype showed up many times. This chain links TRBV12-3 or TRBV12-4 with TRBJ1-2; D possibly corresponds to TRBD1 (6 bases). V was clipped by 2 bases and J by 2 bases, with 12 bases between them. The CDR3 covers 15 residues. CDR3 sequence: CASSLSPGENYGYTF. The CDR3 nucleotides are TGTGCCAGCAGTTTATCGCCAGGGGAGAACTATGGCTACACCTTC.